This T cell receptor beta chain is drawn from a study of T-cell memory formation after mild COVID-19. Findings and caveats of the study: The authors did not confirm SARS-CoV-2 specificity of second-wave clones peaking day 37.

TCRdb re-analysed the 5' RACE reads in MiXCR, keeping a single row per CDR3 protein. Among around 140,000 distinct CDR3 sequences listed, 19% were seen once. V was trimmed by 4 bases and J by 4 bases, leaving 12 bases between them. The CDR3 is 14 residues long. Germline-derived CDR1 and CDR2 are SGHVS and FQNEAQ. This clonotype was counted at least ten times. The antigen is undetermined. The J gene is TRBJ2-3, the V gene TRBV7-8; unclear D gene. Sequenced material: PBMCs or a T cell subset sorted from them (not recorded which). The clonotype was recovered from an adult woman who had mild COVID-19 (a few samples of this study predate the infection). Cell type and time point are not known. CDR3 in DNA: TGTGCCAGCAGCTCCACAGCCTGGGCAGATACGCAGTATTTT. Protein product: CASSSTAWADTQYF.